The TCR beta chain described here comes from a study of identical twins (dated by TCRdb to 2016 to 2018). Regarding the research as a whole: To test whether fetal clonotypes persist, the study used deep sequencing on TCR alpha and beta repertoires from monozygotic twins, unrelated adults of various ages, and cord blood. To rule out contamination, the twin experiments were replicated at different times with different library preparation protocols. Study-wide conclusions, independent of this receptor: Fewer insertions were carried by abundant cord blood beta clonotypes; a weaker similar trend was observed in young adult naive repertoires, while no such trend was observed in memory repertoires. Because the same donors could not be followed over many years, the conclusions relied on cross-sectional statistical analysis. Excess twin sharing in beta out-of-frame sequences was weaker because fewer shared sequences lowered the signal-to-noise ratio. Out-of-frame TCR alpha sharing in monozygotic twins was systematically underestimated by recombination models, whereas sharing between unrelated individuals was in agreement with the recombination models. Zero-insertion analyses could be partly confounded by invariant T cells such as MAIT and iNKT, though diverse VJ usage argued against such confounding for most clonotypes. Compared with coincidental sharing between unrelated individuals, out-of-frame TCR alpha sequences shared between twins had an excess of sequences with low generation probability.

Every donor was a healthy Caucasian. The twin cohort comprised three pairs of female monozygotic twins, all aged about 18 to 30 years. Peripheral blood mononuclear cells were used as the source from which RNA for TCR libraries was isolated. Library prep was done by 5' RACE. The instrument given in TCRdb is Illumina HiSeq 2000. Template switching introduced a universal primer binding site; the final cDNA contained a unique molecular identifier, enabling accurate counting of TCR cDNA molecules. Specific primers in the conserved constant-segment region were used to synthesize first-strand cDNA for TCR alpha and beta chains. To control for contamination, every cDNA library was double barcoded, receiving both a SMART-Mk sample barcode and Illumina barcodes. TruSeq adapter sequences, together with Illumina sample barcodes, were added in two successive PCR steps. The TCR alpha and beta cDNA libraries were sequenced on the Illumina HiSeq platform using custom primers. The original pipeline was this. MiGEC was used to process raw reads and extract unique molecular identifiers, and MiXCR was used to find CDR3 positions. Recombination models were inferred per individual with the repgenHMM and IGoR tools using an EM algorithm. The analysis of shared clonotypes was done with the tcR package in R, with sharing normalized by the product of cloneset sizes. Out-of-frame nonproductive sequences were analyzed to study raw recombination free of thymic and clonal selection effects. In-frame beta chains were kept once TCRdb had trimmed the public reads at Q25 with fastp and called clones with MiXCR. For every CDR3 protein sequence, its rows merge into one entry that carries the most common genes and DNA. None of the V and J calls come from the authors' own analysis; TCRdb made them. The sample yields 700,000 or so distinct CDR3 sequences; around 21% were counted once. The top ten clones comprise roughly 4% of the sample.

This clonotype was seen more than once but under ten times. Its target antigen remains unknown. Nothing much larger sits one base from this clone, and base qualities are not available. This same sample was also part of a study on T cells expressing NK-cell markers. The second source states: TCR beta-chain repertoires were profiled in sorted CD3+CD56+NKG2C+, CD3+CD56+NKG2C- and CD3+CD56-NKG2C+ T-cell subsets from about 8 donors. Among the eight sequenced donors, seven were HCMV-seropositive and one was HCMV-seronegative. To restrict sorting to alphabetaTCR-expressing T cells, an anti-gammadeltaTCR antibody was added in several experiments. For six donors, the dominant CD3+CD56+NKG2C+ clonotypes were among the top 10 CD8+ clonotypes and accounted for 1.0-7.0% of CD8+ T cells. Those dominant clonotypes were again the most abundant among CD3+CD56-NKG2C+ cells in four donors, at about 28.3-60.1%. Whether the expanded NKG2C-expressing T cell clones were specific for HCMV antigens was left unclear. The eight sequenced donors were randomly selected healthy volunteers, three men and five women. HCMV-specific IgG was detected in serum with a commercial ELISA kit to determine HCMV serostatus. For several donors, unsorted PBMC were also used to sequence bulk peripheral blood T-cell repertoires. MIGEC handled demultiplexing of the reads and grouping by UMI, while MiTCR was used to assemble and quantify clonotypes. To exclude erroneous sequences, any TCR cDNA sequence not supported by at least two reads was discarded. The tcR package was used for downstream repertoire analysis, and clonotypes were matched between fractions using CDR3 nucleotide sequence together with V segment. Antigen specificity was annotated against VDJdb with VDJmatch, allowing one amino acid substitution in CDR3.

This TCR came from a woman aged 18-35 years in good health. Sample: PBMCs.

The nucleotides are TGCGCCAGCAGCTTCGGACCGTCCTCCTACGAGCAGTACTTC. Translated, this gives CASSFGPSSYEQYF. The sequence joins TRBV5-1 to TRBJ2-7, with no reliable assignment of the D segment. The CDR3 numbers 14 residues from cysteine through phenylalanine. The sequence is cut down to CDR3 DNA, 42 bases in frame from base 1. The junction shows trimming of 2 bases on V and 0 bases on J, plus 9 bases between the germline ends. Reading the germline V gene gives CDR1 SGHRS and CDR2 YFSETQ.